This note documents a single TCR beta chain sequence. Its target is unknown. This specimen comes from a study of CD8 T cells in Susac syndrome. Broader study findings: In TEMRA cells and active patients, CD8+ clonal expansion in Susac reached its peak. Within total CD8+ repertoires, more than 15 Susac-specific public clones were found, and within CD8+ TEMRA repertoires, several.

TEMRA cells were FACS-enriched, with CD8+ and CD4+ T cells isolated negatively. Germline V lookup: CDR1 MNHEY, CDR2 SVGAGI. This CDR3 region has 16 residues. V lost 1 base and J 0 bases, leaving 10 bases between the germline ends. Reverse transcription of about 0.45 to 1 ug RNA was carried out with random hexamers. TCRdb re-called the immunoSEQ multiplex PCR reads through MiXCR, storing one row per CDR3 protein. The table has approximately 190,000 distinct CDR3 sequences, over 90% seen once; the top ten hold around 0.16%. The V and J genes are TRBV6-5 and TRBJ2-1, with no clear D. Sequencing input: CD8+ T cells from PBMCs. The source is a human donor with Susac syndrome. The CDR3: CASSYYTASSYNEQFF. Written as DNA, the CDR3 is TGTGCCAGCAGTTACTATACCGCAAGCTCCTACAATGAGCAGTTCTTC.